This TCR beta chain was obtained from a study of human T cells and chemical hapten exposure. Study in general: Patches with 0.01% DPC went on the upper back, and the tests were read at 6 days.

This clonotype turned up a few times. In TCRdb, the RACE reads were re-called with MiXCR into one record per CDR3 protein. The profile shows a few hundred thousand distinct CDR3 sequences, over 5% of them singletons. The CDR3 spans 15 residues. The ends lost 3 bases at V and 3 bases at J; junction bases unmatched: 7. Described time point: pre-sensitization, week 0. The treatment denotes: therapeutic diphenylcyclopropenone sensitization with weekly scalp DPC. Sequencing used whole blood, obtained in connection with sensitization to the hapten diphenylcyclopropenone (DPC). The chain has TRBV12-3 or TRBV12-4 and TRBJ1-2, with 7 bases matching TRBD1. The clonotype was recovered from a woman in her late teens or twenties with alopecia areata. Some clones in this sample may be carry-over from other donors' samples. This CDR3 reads CASSFPQGGDYGYTF. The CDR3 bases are TGTGCCAGCAGTTTTCCCCAGGGGGGGGACTATGGCTACACCTTC.